This T cell receptor (beta chain) was found in a study of CD8 T cells in Susac syndrome. Study-wide results and limits: The study conceded that its TCR sequencing and HLA analysis involved relatively few individuals.

The study sequenced TCR beta in blood CD8+ and CD4+ T cells. The authors negatively isolated CD8+ and CD4+ T cells and FACS-enriched TEMRA cells. With respect to this clonotype: What it recognizes is unknown.

This CDR3 is built from 18 residues. With 3 bases clipped from V and 0 bases from J, the junction kept 12 bases outside the gene matches. Germline CDR1 and CDR2: KGHSH and LQKENI. Random-hexamer reverse transcription was applied to about 0.5 to 1 ug RNA. Coverage of TCR beta CDR3 amplification by immunoSEQ multiplex PCR extended to 54 Vbeta and 13 Jbeta. TCRdb passed the immunoSEQ multiplex PCR reads through MiXCR, listing each CDR3 protein once. This table holds more than 250,000 distinct CDR3 sequences, around 92% found once. The material sequenced was CD4+ T cells from PBMCs. This clonotype was sampled from a human donor with multiple sclerosis. V is TRBV18 and J is TRBJ2-3, with 7 bases matching TRBD2. The CDR3 region has the DNA TGTGCCAGCTCACCGAGACGACTAGCTCCCACTAGCACAGATACGCAGTATTTT. Translating gives CASSPRRLAPTSTDTQYF.